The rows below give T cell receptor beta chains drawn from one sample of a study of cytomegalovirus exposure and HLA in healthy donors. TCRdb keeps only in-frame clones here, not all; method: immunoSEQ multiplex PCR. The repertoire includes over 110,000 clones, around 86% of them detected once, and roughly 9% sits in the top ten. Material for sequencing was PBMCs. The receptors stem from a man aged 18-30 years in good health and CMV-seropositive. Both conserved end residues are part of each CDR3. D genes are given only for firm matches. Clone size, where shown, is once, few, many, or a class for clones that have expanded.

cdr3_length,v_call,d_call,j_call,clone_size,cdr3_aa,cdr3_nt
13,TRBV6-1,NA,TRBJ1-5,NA,CASSPRNLAAQHF,TGTGCCAGCAGCCCCAGGAATTTGGCCGCCCAGCATTTT
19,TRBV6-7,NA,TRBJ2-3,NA,CASSQPPKERPTRTDTQYF,TGTGCCAGCAGTCAACCACCCAAGGAGAGGCCGACCCGCACAGATACGCAGTATTTT
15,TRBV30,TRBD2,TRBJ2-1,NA,CAWRNAGVRYNEQFF,TGTGCCTGGAGGAACGCGGGGGTGAGATACAATGAGCAGTTCTTC
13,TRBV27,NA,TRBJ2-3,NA,CASSLFEEDTQYF,TGTGCCAGCAGTTTATTTGAGGAAGATACGCAGTATTTT
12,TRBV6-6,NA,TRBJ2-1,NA,CASGPLLNEQFF,TGTGCCAGCGGGCCTCTCCTCAATGAGCAGTTCTTC
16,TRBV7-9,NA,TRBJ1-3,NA,CASSPPFREGGNTIYF,TGTGCCAGCAGCCCACCATTCAGAGAGGGTGGAAACACCATATATTTT
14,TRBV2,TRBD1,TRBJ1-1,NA,CASSGDRGGTEAFF,TGTGCCAGCAGTGGAGACAGGGGGGGCACTGAAGCTTTCTTT
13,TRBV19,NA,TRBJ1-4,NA,CASSTPFDEKLFF,TGTGCCAGTAGTACCCCATTTGATGAAAAACTGTTTTTT
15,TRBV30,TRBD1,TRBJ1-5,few,CAWSPQTGGSQPQHF,TGTGCCTGGAGTCCCCAGACAGGGGGTAGTCAGCCCCAGCATTTT
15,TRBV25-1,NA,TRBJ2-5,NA,CASSEGGQGQETQYF,TGTGCCAGCAGTGAAGGGGGCCAGGGGCAAGAGACCCAGTACTTC
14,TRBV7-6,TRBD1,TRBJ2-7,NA,CASSLDWTGEEQYF,TGTGCCAGCAGCTTAGACTGGACAGGGGAAGAGCAGTACTTC
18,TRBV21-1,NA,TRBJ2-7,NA,CASSKAGPGQGGTYEQYF,TGTGCCAGCAGCAAGGCGGGCCCAGGACAGGGGGGAACCTACGAGCAGTACTTC
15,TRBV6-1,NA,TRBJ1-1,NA,CASSVLQSTLAEAFF,TGTGCCAGCAGTGTCCTCCAATCGACATTGGCTGAAGCTTTCTTT
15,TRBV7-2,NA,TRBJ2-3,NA,CASSLQGKNPNTQYF,TGTGCCAGCAGCTTACAGGGAAAGAATCCCAATACGCAGTATTTT
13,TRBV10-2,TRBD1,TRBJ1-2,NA,CATQGQDNYGYTF,TGCGCCACTCAAGGACAGGACAACTATGGCTACACCTTC
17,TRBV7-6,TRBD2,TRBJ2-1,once,CASSLGPLAGPYNEQFF,TGTGCCAGCAGCTTAGGCCCCTTAGCGGGGCCCTACAATGAGCAGTTCTTC
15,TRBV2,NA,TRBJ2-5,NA,CASSEIYYSQETQYF,TGTGCCAGCAGTGAGATCTACTATAGCCAAGAGACCCAGTACTTC
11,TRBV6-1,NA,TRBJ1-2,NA,CASSALRGYTF,TGTGCCAGCAGTGCTCTCCGTGGCTACACCTTC
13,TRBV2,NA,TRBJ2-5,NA,CASTTRRGETQYF,TGTGCCAGCACGACTAGAAGGGGAGAGACCCAGTACTTC
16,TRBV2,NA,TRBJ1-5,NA,CASKNDRSPGNQPQHF,TGTGCCAGCAAAAACGACAGGTCCCCCGGGAATCAGCCCCAGCATTTT
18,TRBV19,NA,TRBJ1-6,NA,CASSIAVRGFADNSPLHF,TGTGCCAGTAGTATAGCAGTGCGGGGGTTTGCGGATAATTCACCCCTCCACTTT
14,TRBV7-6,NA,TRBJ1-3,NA,CASSLDISGNTIYF,TGTGCCAGCAGCCTCGACATCTCTGGAAACACCATATATTTT
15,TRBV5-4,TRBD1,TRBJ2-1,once,CASSSGQGVVNEQFF,TGTGCCAGCAGCTCGGGACAGGGGGTGGTCAATGAGCAGTTCTTC
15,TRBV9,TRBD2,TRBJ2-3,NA,CASSKVAGQTDTQYF,TGTGCCAGCAGCAAGGTAGCGGGACAAACAGATACGCAGTATTTT
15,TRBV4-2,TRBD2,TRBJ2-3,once,CASSQDHEAGGTQYF,TGTGCCAGCAGCCAAGATCATGAGGCCGGGGGGACGCAGTATTTT
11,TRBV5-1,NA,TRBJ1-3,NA,CASSLAESIYF,TGCGCCAGCAGCTTGGCTGAGTCTATATATTTT
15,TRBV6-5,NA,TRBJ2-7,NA,CASSYSTGSSYEQYF,TGTGCCAGCAGTTACTCGACGGGGAGCTCCTACGAGCAGTACTTC
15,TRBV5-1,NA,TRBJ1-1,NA,CASSLGSILNTEAFF,TGCGCCAGCAGCTTGGGCAGTATTTTGAACACTGAAGCTTTCTTT
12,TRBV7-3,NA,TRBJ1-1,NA,CASSFSTGEAFF,TGTGCCAGCAGCTTCAGCACAGGGGAAGCTTTCTTT
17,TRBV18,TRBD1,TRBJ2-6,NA,CASSRDSSSSGANVLTF,TGTGCCAGCTCACGGGACAGCTCGTCCTCTGGGGCCAACGTCCTGACTTTC
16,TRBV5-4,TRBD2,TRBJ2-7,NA,CASSSGLAGLGYEQYF,TGTGCCAGCAGCTCAGGACTAGCGGGACTTGGCTACGAGCAGTACTTC
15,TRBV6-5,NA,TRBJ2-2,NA,CASSNPGRRPGELFF,TGTGCCAGCAGTAACCCCGGCAGGAGGCCCGGGGAGCTGTTTTTT
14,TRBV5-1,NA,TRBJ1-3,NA,CASRRESSGNTIYF,TGCGCCAGCAGAAGAGAGAGCTCTGGAAACACCATATATTTT
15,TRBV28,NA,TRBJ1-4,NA,CASSAGTAPNEKLFF,TGTGCCAGCAGCGCCGGGACTGCCCCTAATGAAAAACTGTTTTTT
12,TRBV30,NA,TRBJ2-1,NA,CAWSVQGGIWFF,TGTGCCTGGAGTGTACAGGGAGGGATTTGGTTCTTC
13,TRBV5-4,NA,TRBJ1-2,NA,CASSPEGNYGYTF,TGTGCCAGCAGCCCGGAGGGGAACTATGGCTACACCTTC
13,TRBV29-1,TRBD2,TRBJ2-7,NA,CSSGASGDYEQYF,TGCAGCTCCGGGGCTAGCGGGGACTACGAGCAGTACTTC
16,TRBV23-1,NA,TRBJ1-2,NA,CASSQPTGGQGFTYTF,TGCGCCAGCAGTCAACCGACTGGGGGACAAGGGTTTACCTACACCTTC
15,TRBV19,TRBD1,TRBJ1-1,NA,CASSIKDRGHVEAFF,TGTGCCAGTAGTATTAAGGACAGGGGGCATGTTGAAGCTTTCTTT
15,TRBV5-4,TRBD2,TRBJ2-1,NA,CASSRVAGQRNEQFF,TGTGCCAGCAGCCGGGTAGCGGGGCAAAGGAATGAGCAGTTCTTC
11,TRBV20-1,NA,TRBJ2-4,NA,CSALQENIQYF,TGCAGTGCTTTACAAGAAAACATTCAGTACTTC
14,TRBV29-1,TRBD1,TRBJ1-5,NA,CSVVEGQGQITQHF,TGCAGCGTTGTCGAGGGACAGGGACAAATCACCCAGCATTTT
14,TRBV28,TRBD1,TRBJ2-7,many,CASRAPGQVYEQYF,TGTGCCAGCAGGGCACCGGGACAGGTTTACGAGCAGTACTTC
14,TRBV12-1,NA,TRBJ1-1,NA,CASSLEGGAFEAFF,TGTGCCAGCAGCCTCGAGGGAGGGGCTTTTGAAGCTTTCTTT
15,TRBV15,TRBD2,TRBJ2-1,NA,CATTRQRAGGGEQFF,TGTGCCACCACCCGCCAGCGCGCGGGGGGCGGTGAGCAGTTCTTC
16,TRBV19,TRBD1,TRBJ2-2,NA,CASSIQGEWYTGELFF,TGTGCCAGTAGTATACAGGGGGAGTGGTACACCGGGGAGCTGTTTTTT
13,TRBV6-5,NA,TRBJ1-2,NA,CASRTGANYGYTF,TGTGCCAGCAGGACAGGAGCTAACTATGGCTACACCTTC
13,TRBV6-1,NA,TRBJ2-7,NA,CASRNRATYEQYF,TGTGCCAGCCGTAACAGGGCGACCTACGAGCAGTACTTC
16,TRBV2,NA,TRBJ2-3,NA,CASNKIGLPNTDTQYF,TGTGCCAGCAATAAAATCGGACTGCCGAACACAGATACGCAGTATTTT
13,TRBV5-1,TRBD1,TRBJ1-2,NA,CASSRDREGGYTF,TGCGCCAGCAGCCGAGACAGGGAAGGTGGCTACACCTTC
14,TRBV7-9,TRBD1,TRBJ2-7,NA,CASSFRDRGNEQYF,TGTGCCAGCAGCTTCCGGGACAGGGGCAACGAGCAGTACTTC
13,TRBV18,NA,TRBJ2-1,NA,CASSPEGKDEQFF,TGTGCCAGCTCACCTGAGGGTAAGGATGAGCAGTTCTTC
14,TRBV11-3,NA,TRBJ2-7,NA,CASSLPQGIAEQYF,TGTGCCAGCAGCTTACCACAGGGAATTGCCGAGCAGTACTTC
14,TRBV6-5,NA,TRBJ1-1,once,CASRYDRRSTEAFF,TGTGCCAGCAGATATGACAGACGGAGCACTGAAGCTTTCTTT
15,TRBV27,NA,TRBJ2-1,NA,CASSLEGAIGNEQFF,TGTGCCAGCAGTTTGGAGGGGGCAATCGGCAATGAGCAGTTCTTC
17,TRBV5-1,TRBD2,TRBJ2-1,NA,CASSLMSGTSGSNEQFF,TGCGCCAGCAGCTTAATGTCCGGGACTAGCGGGAGCAATGAGCAGTTCTTC
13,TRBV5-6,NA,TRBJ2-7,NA,CASSLGSLYEQYF,TGTGCCAGCAGCTTGGGTAGCCTTTACGAGCAGTACTTC
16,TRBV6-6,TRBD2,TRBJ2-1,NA,CASSSRGGVAGNEQFF,TGTGCCAGCAGTTCAAGAGGTGGAGTAGCGGGCAATGAGCAGTTCTTC
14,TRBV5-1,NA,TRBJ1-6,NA,CASSSQGRDSPLHF,TGCGCCAGCAGCTCACAGGGTAGGGATTCACCCCTCCACTTT
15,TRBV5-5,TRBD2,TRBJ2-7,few,CASSLVLAGPYEQYF,TGTGCCAGCAGCTTGGTGCTAGCGGGGCCCTACGAGCAGTACTTC